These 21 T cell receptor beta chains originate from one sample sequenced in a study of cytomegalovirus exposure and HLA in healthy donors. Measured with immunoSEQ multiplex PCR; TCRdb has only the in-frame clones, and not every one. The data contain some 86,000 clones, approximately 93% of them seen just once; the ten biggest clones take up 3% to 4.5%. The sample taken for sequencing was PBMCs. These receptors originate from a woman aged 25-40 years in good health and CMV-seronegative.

CDR3 in amino acids: CASSSRLAGVEEQYF. Written as DNA, the CDR3 is TGTGCCAGTAGTTCTAGACTAGCGGGAGTCGAAGAGCAGTACTTC. The rearrangement joins TRBV19 to TRBJ2-7, with 12 positions matching TRBD2. This CDR3 is built from 15 residues. Germline trimming cut 5 bases from V and 7 bases from J; bases unmatched to any gene: 9. Germline CDR1 LNHDA, CDR2 SQIVND (reference sequence).

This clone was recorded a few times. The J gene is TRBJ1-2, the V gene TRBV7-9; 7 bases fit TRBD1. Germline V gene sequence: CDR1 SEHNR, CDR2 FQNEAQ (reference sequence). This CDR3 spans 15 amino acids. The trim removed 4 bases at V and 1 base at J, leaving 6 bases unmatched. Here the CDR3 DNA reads TGTGCCAGCAGCTCAGTGGACAGGAATAACTATGGCTACACCTTC. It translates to CASSSVDRNNYGYTF.

DNA of the CDR3: TGTGCCTGGAGCACAGGGGGCCTGAACACTGAAGCTTTCTTT. It yields the protein CAWSTGGLNTEAFF. V and J are TRBV30 and TRBJ1-1, with 9 bases fitting TRBD1. CDR1 is GTSNPN, CDR2 SVGIG, per germline (reference sequence). The CDR3 spans 14 residues. J lost 0 bases, V lost 3 bases, and 2 bases had no gene match.

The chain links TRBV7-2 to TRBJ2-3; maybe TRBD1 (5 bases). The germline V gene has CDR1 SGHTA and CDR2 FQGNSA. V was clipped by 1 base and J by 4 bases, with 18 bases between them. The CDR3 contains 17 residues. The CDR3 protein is CASSLDKGVFGADTQYF. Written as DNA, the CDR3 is TGTGCCAGCAGCTTAGATAAAGGGGTTTTCGGTGCAGATACGCAGTATTTT.

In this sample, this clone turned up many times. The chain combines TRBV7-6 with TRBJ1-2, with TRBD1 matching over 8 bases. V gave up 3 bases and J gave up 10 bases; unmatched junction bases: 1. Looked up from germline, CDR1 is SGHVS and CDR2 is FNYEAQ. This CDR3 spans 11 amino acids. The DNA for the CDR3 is TGTGCCAGCAGCTTGGGACAGGTCTACACCTTC. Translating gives CASSLGQVYTF.

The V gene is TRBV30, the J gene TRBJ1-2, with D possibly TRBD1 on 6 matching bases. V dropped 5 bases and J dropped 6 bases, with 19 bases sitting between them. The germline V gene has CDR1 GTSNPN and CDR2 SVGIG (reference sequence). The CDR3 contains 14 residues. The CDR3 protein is CAWGGQWGSDGYTF. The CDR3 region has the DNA TGTGCCTGGGGCGGACAGTGGGGGTCCGATGGCTACACCTTC.

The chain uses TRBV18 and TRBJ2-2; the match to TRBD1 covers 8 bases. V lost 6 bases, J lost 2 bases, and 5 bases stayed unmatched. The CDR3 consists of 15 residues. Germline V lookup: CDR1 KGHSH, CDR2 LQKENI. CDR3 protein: CASSRGQGNTGELFF. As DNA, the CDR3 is TGTGCCAGCTCGCGCGGACAGGGAAACACCGGGGAGCTGTTTTTT.

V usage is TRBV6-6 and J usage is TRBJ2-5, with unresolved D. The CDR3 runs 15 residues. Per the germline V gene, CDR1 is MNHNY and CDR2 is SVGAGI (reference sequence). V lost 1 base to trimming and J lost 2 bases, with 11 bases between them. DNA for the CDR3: TGTGCCAGCAGTTACTTGGCGCAGACACAAGAGACCCAGTACTTC. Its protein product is CASSYLAQTQETQYF.

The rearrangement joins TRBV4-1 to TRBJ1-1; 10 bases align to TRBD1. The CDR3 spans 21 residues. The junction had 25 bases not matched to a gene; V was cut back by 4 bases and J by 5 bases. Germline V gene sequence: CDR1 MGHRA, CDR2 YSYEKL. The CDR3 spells CASSRITPVRRDRTGGTEAFF. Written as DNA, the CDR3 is TGCGCCAGCAGCCGAATTACTCCCGTCCGAAGGGATAGGACAGGGGGGACTGAAGCTTTCTTT.

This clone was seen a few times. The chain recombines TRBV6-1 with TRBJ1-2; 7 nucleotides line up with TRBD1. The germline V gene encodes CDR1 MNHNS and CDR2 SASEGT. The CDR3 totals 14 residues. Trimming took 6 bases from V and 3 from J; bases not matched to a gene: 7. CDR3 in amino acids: CASREPGGYYGYTF. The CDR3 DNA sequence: TGTGCCAGCAGAGAACCAGGGGGTTACTATGGCTACACCTTC.

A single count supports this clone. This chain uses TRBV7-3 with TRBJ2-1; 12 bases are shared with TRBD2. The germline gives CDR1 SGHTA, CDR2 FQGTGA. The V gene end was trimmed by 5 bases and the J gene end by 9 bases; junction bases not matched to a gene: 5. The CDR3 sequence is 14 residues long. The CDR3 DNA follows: TGTGCCAGCAGCCCCGGACTAGCGGGAACTGAGCAGTTCTTC. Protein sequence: CASSPGLAGTEQFF.

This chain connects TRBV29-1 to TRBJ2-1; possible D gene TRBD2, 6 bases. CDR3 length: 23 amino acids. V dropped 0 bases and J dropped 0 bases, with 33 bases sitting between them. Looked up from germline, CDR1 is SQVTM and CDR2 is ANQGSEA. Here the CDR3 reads CSVEDQFYKTRGSRTYSYNEQFF. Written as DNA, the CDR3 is TGCAGCGTTGAAGATCAATTTTATAAGACTAGGGGCTCCAGGACCTACTCCTACAATGAGCAGTTCTTC.

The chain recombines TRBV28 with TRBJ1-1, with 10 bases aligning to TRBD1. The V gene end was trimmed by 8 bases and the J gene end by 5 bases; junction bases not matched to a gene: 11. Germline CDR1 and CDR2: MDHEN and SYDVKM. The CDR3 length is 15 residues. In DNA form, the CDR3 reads TGTGCCAGCGTCAATCCGGGACAGGGGAGGACTGAAGCTTTCTTT. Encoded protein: CASVNPGQGRTEAFF.

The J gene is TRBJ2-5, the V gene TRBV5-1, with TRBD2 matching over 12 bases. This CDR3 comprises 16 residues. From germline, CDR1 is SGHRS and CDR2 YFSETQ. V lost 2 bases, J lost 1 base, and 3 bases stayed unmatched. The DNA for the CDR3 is TGCGCCAGCAGCTTTCTAGCGGGAGGGGCCCAAGAGACCCAGTACTTC. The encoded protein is CASSFLAGGAQETQYF. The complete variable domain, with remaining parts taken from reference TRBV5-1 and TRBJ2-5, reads KAGVTQTPRYLIKTRGQQVTLSCSPISGHRSVSWYQQTPGQGLQFLFEYFSETQRNKGNFPGRFSGRQFSNSRSEMNVSTLELGDSALYLCASSFLAGGAQETQYFGPGTRLLVL.

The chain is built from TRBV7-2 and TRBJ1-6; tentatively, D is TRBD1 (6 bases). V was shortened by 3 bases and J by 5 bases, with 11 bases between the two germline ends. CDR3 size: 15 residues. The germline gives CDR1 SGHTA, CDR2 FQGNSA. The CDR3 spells CASSFGTPNNSPLHF. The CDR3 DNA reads TGTGCCAGCAGCTTCGGGACACCTAATAATTCACCCCTCCACTTT.

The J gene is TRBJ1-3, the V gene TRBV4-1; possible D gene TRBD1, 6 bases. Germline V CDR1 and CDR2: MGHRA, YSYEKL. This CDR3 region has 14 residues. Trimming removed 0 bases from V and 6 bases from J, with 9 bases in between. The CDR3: CASSQDRTANTIYF. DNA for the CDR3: TGCGCCAGCAGCCAAGATCGGACAGCAAACACCATATATTTT.

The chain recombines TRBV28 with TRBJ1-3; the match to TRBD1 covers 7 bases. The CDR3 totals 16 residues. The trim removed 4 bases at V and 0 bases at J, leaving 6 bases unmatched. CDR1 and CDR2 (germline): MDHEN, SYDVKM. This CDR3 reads CASSSPGQSSGNTIYF. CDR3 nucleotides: TGTGCCAGCAGTTCCCCGGGACAGAGCTCTGGAAACACCATATATTTT.

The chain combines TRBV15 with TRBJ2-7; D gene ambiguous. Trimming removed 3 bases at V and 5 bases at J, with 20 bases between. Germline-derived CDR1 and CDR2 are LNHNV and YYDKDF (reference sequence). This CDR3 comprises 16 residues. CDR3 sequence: CATSRAAFLTTDEQYF. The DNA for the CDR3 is TGTGCCACCAGCAGGGCGGCCTTCCTTACTACGGACGAGCAGTACTTC. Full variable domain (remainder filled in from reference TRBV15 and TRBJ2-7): DAMVIQNPRYQVTQFGKPVTLSCSQTLNHNVMYWYQQKSSQAPKLLFHYYDKDFNNEADTPDNFQSRRPNTSFCFLDIRSPGLGDTAMYLCATSRAAFLTTDEQYFGPGTRLTVT.

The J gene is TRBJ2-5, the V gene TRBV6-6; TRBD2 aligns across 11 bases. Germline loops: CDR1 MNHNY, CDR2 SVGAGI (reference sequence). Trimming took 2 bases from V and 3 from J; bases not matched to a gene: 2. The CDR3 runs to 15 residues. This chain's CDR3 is CASSYGGLAEETQYF. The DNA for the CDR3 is TGTGCCAGCAGTTACGGGGGACTAGCGGAAGAGACCCAGTACTTC.

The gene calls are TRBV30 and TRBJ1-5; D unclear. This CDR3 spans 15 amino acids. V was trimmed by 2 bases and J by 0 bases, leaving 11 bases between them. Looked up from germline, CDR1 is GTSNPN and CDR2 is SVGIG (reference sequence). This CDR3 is CAWSNGLNSNQPQHF. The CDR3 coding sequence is TGTGCCTGGAGTAATGGACTGAATAGCAATCAGCCCCAGCATTTT.

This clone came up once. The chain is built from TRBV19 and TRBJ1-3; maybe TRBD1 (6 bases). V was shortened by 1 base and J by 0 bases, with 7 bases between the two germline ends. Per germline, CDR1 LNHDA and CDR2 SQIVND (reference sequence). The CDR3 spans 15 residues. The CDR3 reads CASSIGQASGNTIYF. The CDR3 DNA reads TGTGCCAGTAGTATAGGACAGGCCTCTGGAAACACCATATATTTT.